This TCR beta chain was identified during a study of regulatory T cells in long-lasting Graves disease. iRepertoire HTBI primers and Arm-PCR of CDR3 regions built TCR beta libraries. TCRdb itself ran the multiplex PCR reads through MiXCR, one entry per CDR3 protein. The sample carries 380,000 or so distinct CDR3 sequences, 16% recorded once. V lost 5 bases to trimming and J lost 8 bases; unmatched junction nucleotides: 14. From germline, CDR1 is SEHNR and CDR2 FQNEAQ (reference sequence). The CDR3 sequence is 17 residues long. The sample holds a few counts of this clonotype. Time point: newly diagnosed GD, antithyroid drugs for less than 3 months. Extracted RNA from PBMCs served as the source of the TCR library. These sequences were also reported in another study, on T cells in Graves' hyperthyroidism and ophthalmopathy. As that report states: Stable Graves' hyperthyroidism denoted no ophthalmopathy progression over 18 months. Those patients with uncontrolled infection, other autoimmune disease, pregnancy or lactation were excluded. Clinicians diagnosed patients from clinical symptoms, serum thyroxine and TRAb, thyroid ultrasound and orbital computed tomography.

This chain links TRBV7-9 with TRBJ2-1; 11 nucleotides align to TRBD2. Sample: peripheral blood mononuclear cells (PBMCs), taken at new diagnosis, from a patient treated with antithyroid drugs. The receptor comes from a woman aged 18-30 years with Graves disease. CDR3 residues: CASSRPLSGGANHEQFF. The CDR3 coding sequence is TGTGCCAGCAGCCGACCGCTTAGCGGGGGGGCTAACCATGAGCAGTTCTTC.